The 2 T cell receptor beta chains given below trace back to one sample, sequenced in a study of human T cells and chemical hapten exposure. TCRdb independently ran MiXCR on the RACE reads; one entry per CDR3 protein. This table holds 340,000 or so distinct CDR3 sequences, around 7% found once. Regarding time point: patch test 1, 2 weeks after DPC sensitization. Stated treatment: therapeutic diphenylcyclopropenone sensitization with weekly scalp DPC. Sequences were derived from whole blood, sampled in connection with sensitization to the hapten diphenylcyclopropenone (DPC). All receptors come from a woman between 18 and 29 years old with alopecia areata. Some clones in this sample may be carry-over from other donors' samples.

This chain joins TRBV2 and TRBJ2-2; possible D gene TRBD1, 5 bases. V was clipped by 2 bases and J by 3 bases, with 10 bases between them. The germline V gene has CDR1 SNHLY and CDR2 FYNNEI. This CDR3 region has 15 residues. The CDR3 loop is CASSEQGSDTGELFF. In nucleotides, the CDR3 is TGTGCCAGCAGTGAACAGGGATCGGACACCGGGGAGCTGTTTTTT.

This clonotype was counted at least ten times. V is TRBV11-2 and J is TRBJ2-1, with D perhaps matching TRBD2 (6 bases). This CDR3 region has 16 residues. CDR1 and CDR2 (germline): SGHAT, FQNNGV. V lost 4 bases to trimming and J lost 2 bases, with 15 bases between them. The CDR3 is CASSSGAGLPYNEQFF. The CDR3 DNA reads as TGTGCCAGCAGCTCCGGTGCGGGACTCCCCTACAATGAGCAGTTCTTC.